These T cell receptor beta chains were read from a single sample in a study of shared T cell receptors in the human thymus. Profiled with immunoSEQ multiplex PCR; TCRdb holds only in-frame clones, not every one. The table includes about 380,000 clones, approximately 95% detected once. Input material: thymocytes. The receptors were sampled from a human donor. CDR3s include the opening cysteine and the closing phenylalanine or tryptophan. The order of the fields is D gene, clone size, J gene, V gene, CDR3 DNA, CDR3 protein. D genes are given only for firm matches. Clone sizes are given selectively: once, few, many, or a class where the clone is expanded.

d_gene: -
abundance: -
j_gene: TRBJ2-6
v_gene: TRBV30
CDR3nt: TGTGCCTGGAGGGTACAGAAATCTGGGGCCAACGTCCTGACTTTC
CDR3aa: CAWRVQKSGANVLTF

d_gene: TRBD1
abundance: -
j_gene: TRBJ2-2
v_gene: TRBV11-1
CDR3nt: TGTGCCAGCAGCTTAAGGGACAGGGTGTTCGGCGGGGAGCTGTTTTTT
CDR3aa: CASSLRDRVFGGELFF

d_gene: TRBD1
abundance: -
j_gene: TRBJ1-4
v_gene: TRBV4-3
CDR3nt: TGCGCCAGCAGCCAACGGGCAGGGGGAGAAAAACTGTTTTTT
CDR3aa: CASSQRAGGEKLFF

d_gene: -
abundance: -
j_gene: TRBJ2-3
v_gene: TRBV6-5
CDR3nt: TGTGCCACCGAACAGAACGGGGATACGCAGTATTTT
CDR3aa: CATEQNGDTQYF

d_gene: TRBD2
abundance: once
j_gene: TRBJ2-7
v_gene: TRBV7-7
CDR3nt: TGTGCCAGCAGCTTAGAACTCGGTAGCGGGGCCTACGAGCAGTACTTC
CDR3aa: CASSLELGSGAYEQYF

d_gene: -
abundance: -
j_gene: TRBJ1-5
v_gene: TRBV2
CDR3nt: TGTGCCAGCAGTGAACGGAGGAGCAATCAGCCCCAGCATTTT
CDR3aa: CASSERRSNQPQHF

d_gene: TRBD1
abundance: -
j_gene: TRBJ2-1
v_gene: TRBV7-3
CDR3nt: TGTGCCAGCAGCCCTGGGACAGGGCGCGGGGAGCAGTTCTTC
CDR3aa: CASSPGTGRGEQFF

d_gene: -
abundance: -
j_gene: TRBJ2-1
v_gene: TRBV30
CDR3nt: TGTGCCTGGAGTATAAAATTAGCGGTAGATGAGCAGTTCTTC
CDR3aa: CAWSIKLAVDEQFF

d_gene: TRBD2
abundance: -
j_gene: TRBJ2-3
v_gene: TRBV4-1
CDR3nt: TGCGCCAGCAGCCAAGGAAATAGCGGGGGGATAGATACGCAGTATTTT
CDR3aa: CASSQGNSGGIDTQYF

d_gene: TRBD1
abundance: -
j_gene: TRBJ1-6
v_gene: TRBV5-4
CDR3nt: TGTGCCAGCAGGTCCCGGACAGGGGTAGGAGGGAGCGGTTCACCCCTCCACTTT
CDR3aa: CASRSRTGVGGSGSPLHF

d_gene: -
abundance: -
j_gene: TRBJ1-1
v_gene: TRBV7-9
CDR3nt: TGTGCCAGCACCATCCCCCCTTTTCCTGAAGCTTTCTTT
CDR3aa: CASTIPPFPEAFF

d_gene: TRBD1
abundance: -
j_gene: TRBJ1-2
v_gene: TRBV5-1
CDR3nt: TGCGCCAGCAGCTTGGAATGCGAGACAGGGCACTTCTATGGCTACACCTTC
CDR3aa: CASSLECETGHFYGYTF

d_gene: -
abundance: -
j_gene: TRBJ2-7
v_gene: TRBV10-3
CDR3nt: TGTGCCATCAGGAGTCTGAACGGTAGCTCCTACGAGCAGTACTTC
CDR3aa: CAIRSLNGSSYEQYF

d_gene: TRBD1
abundance: -
j_gene: TRBJ1-1
v_gene: TRBV5-4
CDR3nt: TGTGCCAGCAGCTTGAGAGCAGGGGGCGGGACTGAAGCTTTCTTT
CDR3aa: CASSLRAGGGTEAFF

d_gene: -
abundance: -
j_gene: TRBJ2-5
v_gene: TRBV6-5
CDR3nt: TGTGCCAGCAGTATACAAGGCAAGGAGACCCAGTACTTC
CDR3aa: CASSIQGKETQYF

d_gene: -
abundance: -
j_gene: TRBJ2-1
v_gene: TRBV28
CDR3nt: TGTGCCAGCAGTTTCCCCCCGGGGCCGAGCTACAATGAGCAGTTCTTC
CDR3aa: CASSFPPGPSYNEQFF

d_gene: TRBD1
abundance: -
j_gene: TRBJ1-2
v_gene: TRBV6-1
CDR3nt: TGTGCCAGCAGTCCCACCTCACAGGGGACCTATGGCTACACCTTC
CDR3aa: CASSPTSQGTYGYTF

d_gene: -
abundance: -
j_gene: TRBJ2-7
v_gene: TRBV6-5
CDR3nt: TGTGCCAGCAGTTACTCCTCGAGGGGCGAGCAGTACTTC
CDR3aa: CASSYSSRGEQYF

d_gene: -
abundance: -
j_gene: TRBJ2-7
v_gene: TRBV6-4
CDR3nt: TGTGCCAGCAGTGAGGTCGGCGGCGAGCAGTACTTC
CDR3aa: CASSEVGGEQYF

d_gene: -
abundance: -
j_gene: TRBJ1-1
v_gene: TRBV9
CDR3nt: TGTGCCAGCAGCCCCCGCTCGCCTCTGAACACTGAAGCTTTCTTT
CDR3aa: CASSPRSPLNTEAFF

d_gene: -
abundance: -
j_gene: TRBJ2-6
v_gene: TRBV28
CDR3nt: TGTGCCAGCAGTCCCCCCCAGGACAGTTTCTCTGGGGCCAACGTCCTGACTTTC
CDR3aa: CASSPPQDSFSGANVLTF

d_gene: -
abundance: -
j_gene: TRBJ1-4
v_gene: TRBV7-6
CDR3nt: TGTGCCAGCAGCCCCTCGGACAGACTAGTAGTCTCAACTAATGAAAAACTGTTTTTT
CDR3aa: CASSPSDRLVVSTNEKLFF

d_gene: -
abundance: -
j_gene: TRBJ2-2
v_gene: TRBV7-2
CDR3nt: TGTGCCAGCAGCTTCGTTCTGTTGTCAGGGAACACCGGGGAGCTGTTTTTT
CDR3aa: CASSFVLLSGNTGELFF

d_gene: -
abundance: -
j_gene: TRBJ2-1
v_gene: TRBV14
CDR3nt: TGTGCCAGCAGCCAAGAAAGCCTAGCCGTCTGGAGGGACAATGAGCAGTTCTTC
CDR3aa: CASSQESLAVWRDNEQFF

d_gene: TRBD2
abundance: -
j_gene: TRBJ2-6
v_gene: TRBV7-9
CDR3nt: TGTGCCAGCAGCCAACTAGCGGGGGCCTCTGGGGCCAACGTCCTGACTTTC
CDR3aa: CASSQLAGASGANVLTF

d_gene: -
abundance: -
j_gene: TRBJ2-7
v_gene: TRBV30
CDR3nt: TGTGCCTGGAGTGAAACTGGTCCGGAGCAGTACTTC
CDR3aa: CAWSETGPEQYF

d_gene: TRBD1
abundance: -
j_gene: TRBJ2-1
v_gene: TRBV5-1
CDR3nt: TGCGCCAGCAGCTTGGACGGGACAGGGGACAATGAGCAGTTCTTC
CDR3aa: CASSLDGTGDNEQFF

d_gene: TRBD1
abundance: -
j_gene: TRBJ1-3
v_gene: TRBV5-4
CDR3nt: TGTGCCAGCAGCGGATATCCGGGACAGGGGCCGCGGGAATCTGGAAACACCATATATTTT
CDR3aa: CASSGYPGQGPRESGNTIYF